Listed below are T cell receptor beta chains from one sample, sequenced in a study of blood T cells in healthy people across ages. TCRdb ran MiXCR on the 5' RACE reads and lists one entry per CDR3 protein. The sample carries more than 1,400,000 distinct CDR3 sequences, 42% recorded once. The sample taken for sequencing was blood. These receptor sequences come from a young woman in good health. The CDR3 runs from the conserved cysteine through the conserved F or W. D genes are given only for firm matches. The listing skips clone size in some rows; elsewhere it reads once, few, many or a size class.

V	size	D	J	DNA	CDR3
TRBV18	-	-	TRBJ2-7	TGTGCCAGCTCAATTCCCGGGTCCTACGAGCAGTACTTC	CASSIPGSYEQYF
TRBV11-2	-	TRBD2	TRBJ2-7	TGTGCCAGCAGCATCCTAGCGGGGTACTCCTACGAGCAGTACTTC	CASSILAGYSYEQYF
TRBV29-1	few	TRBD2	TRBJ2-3	TGCAGCGTTGAGCGGGGGGGAAGCACAGATACGCAGTATTTT	CSVERGGSTDTQYF
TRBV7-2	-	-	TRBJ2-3	TGTGCCAGCAGCTTAAATAGGGGGATAGGGTCGGATACGCAGTATTTT	CASSLNRGIGSDTQYF
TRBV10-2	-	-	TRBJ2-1	TGCGCCAGCAGCGGTGGGACTCTCTCCTACAATGAGCAGTTCTTC	CASSGGTLSYNEQFF
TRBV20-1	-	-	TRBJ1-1	TGCAGTGCTAGGGGAGGGGCCGGGAACACTGAAGCTTTCTTT	CSARGGAGNTEAFF
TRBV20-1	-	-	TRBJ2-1	TGCAGTGCTCCCCCCATGGCGCCGTACAATGAGCAGTTCTTC	CSAPPMAPYNEQFF
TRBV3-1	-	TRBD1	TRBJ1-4	TGTGCCAGCAGCCGGGGACAGGGGCAGGCTAATGAAAAACTGTTTTTT	CASSRGQGQANEKLFF
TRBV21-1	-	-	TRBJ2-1	TGTGCCAGCAGCAAAGGAGGTGGACTACAGCAGTTCTTC	CASSKGGGLQQFF
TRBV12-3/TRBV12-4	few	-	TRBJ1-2	TGTGCCAGCAGTCCACGGGCCCCTAGCTCCTATGGCTACACCTTC	CASSPRAPSSYGYTF
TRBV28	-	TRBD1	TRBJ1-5	TGTGCCAGCAGTAAGCCCAAGACAGGGATCGGGAATGGGCAGCCCCAGAATTTT	CASSKPKTGIGNGQPQNF
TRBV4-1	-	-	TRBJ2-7	TGCGCCAGCAGCCAGAACCTAGCTCTTGCCTCCTACGAGCAGTACTTC	CASSQNLALASYEQYF
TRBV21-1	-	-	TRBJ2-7	TGTGCCAGCAGCAACCGTCGAACCCAGGCGCACTCCTACGAGCAGTACTTC	CASSNRRTQAHSYEQYF
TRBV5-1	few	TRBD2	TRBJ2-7	TGCGCCAGCAGCTTGCGGGGGGGATCCCGCTACGAGCAGTACTTC	CASSLRGGSRYEQYF
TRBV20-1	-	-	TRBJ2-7	TGCAGCGCTAGAGCGGCTAGCAGGGGTGACGAGCAGTACTTC	CSARAASRGDEQYF
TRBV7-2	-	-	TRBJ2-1	TGTGCCAGCAGCTTTGGCGGGATTTCCTACAATGAGCAGTTCTTC	CASSFGGISYNEQFF
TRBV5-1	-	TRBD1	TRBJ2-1	TGCGCCAGCAGTCAGGGGACAGGGGGGTTTTCTAATGAGCAGTTCTTC	CASSQGTGGFSNEQFF
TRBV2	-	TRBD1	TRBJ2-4	TGTGCCAGCAGGCAGGGGGAAAACATTCAGTACTTC	CASRQGENIQYF
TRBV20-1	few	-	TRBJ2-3	TGCAGTGCTAGAGAGCCTAGTACAGACACAGATACGCAGTATTTT	CSAREPSTDTDTQYF
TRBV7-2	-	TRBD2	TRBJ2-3	TGTGCCAGCAGCCCAGGTGCGAGCGGGGGGGCAGATACGCAGTATTTT	CASSPGASGGADTQYF
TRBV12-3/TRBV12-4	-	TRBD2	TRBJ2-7	TGTGCCAGCTCCGACGGGACTAGCGGGACCTACGAGCAGTACTTC	CASSDGTSGTYEQYF
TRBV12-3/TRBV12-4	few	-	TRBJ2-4	TGTGCCAGCAGTTTAACAGGGATGGCCAAAAACATTCAGTACTTC	CASSLTGMAKNIQYF